This T cell receptor (beta chain) is from a study of blood T cell repertoires in COVID-19. Study information: Collection of acute and convalescent COVID-19 samples took place in the United States, Italy and Spain. Sample material is recorded as cDNA or gDNA derived from T cells, B-cell-depleted T cells, or PBMCs.

Germline loops: CDR1 SGHNT, CDR2 YYREEE (reference sequence). The CDR3 runs 15 residues. V lost 0 bases, J lost 0 bases, and 6 bases lay in between. How the authors handled the data: Cell counts per sample came from amplifying reference gene primers. Clones were sequenced by immunoSEQ multiplex PCR, and TCRdb holds only the in-frame ones, with some missing. The DNA gave D and trimming, while V, J and clone size come from that table. The sample carries about 230,000 clones, around 81% recorded once. The TCR was taken from a middle-aged man with active or convalescent COVID-19. Sequenced material: peripheral blood. J is TRBJ1-4 and V is TRBV5-4; D unresolved. In nucleotides, the CDR3 is TGTGCCAGCAGCTTGGCAGGTGCAACTAATGAAAAACTGTTTTTT. Translation: CASSLAGATNEKLFF.